The 29 T cell receptor beta chains in this list originate from one sample, sequenced in a study of T cells in Graves' hyperthyroidism and ophthalmopathy. Amplification of TCR beta CDR3 regions used RNA as the template. Initially, a first-round RT-PCR of the TCR CDR3 employed the HTBI primer set. TCRdb reprocessed the multiplex PCR reads via MiXCR and lists one record per CDR3 protein. The sample contains roughly 500,000 distinct CDR3 sequences, 40% to 50% of which appear only once. The specimen sequenced was peripheral blood or thyroid tissue (not recorded which). Every receptor here comes from an adult woman with Graves' disease, either hyperthyroidism or ophthalmopathy (not recorded which).

The J gene is TRBJ1-2, the V gene TRBV29-1; D might be TRBD1 (6 bases). This CDR3 comprises 13 residues. Germline V gene sequence: CDR1 SQVTM, CDR2 ANQGSEA. Trimming stripped 6 bases from V and 2 bases from J, with 13 bases between. CDR3 sequence reads: CSVPDRRNYGYTF. The CDR3 nucleotides read TGCAGCGTGCCCGACAGGCGGAACTATGGCTACACCTTC.

This clonotype was seen ten or more times. This chain uses TRBV9 with TRBJ1-3, with TRBD1 as a possible D gene (5 bases). Trimming pared 3 bases from V and 0 bases from J, leaving 22 bases between. This CDR3 region has 19 residues. The germline CDR1 and CDR2 sequences are SGDLS and YYNGEE. CDR3 coding DNA: TGTGCCAGCAGCGAGAGAGGGGCCCGGCCGGCTAACTCTGGAAACACCATATATTTT. Translated: CASSERGARPANSGNTIYF.

CDR3 in DNA: TGTGCCAGCAGCTTAGAAGTGAAAATAACCACCAATCAGCCCCAGCATTTT. This encodes CASSLEVKITTNQPQHF. The J gene is TRBJ1-5, the V gene TRBV7-2; D unclear. Trimming pared 1 base from V and 3 bases from J, leaving 16 bases between. CDR3 length: 17 amino acids. The germline CDR1 and CDR2 sequences are SGHTA and FQGNSA.

The rearrangement uses TRBV11-1 and TRBJ1-2; D not resolved. Per germline, CDR1 SGHAT and CDR2 FQDESV (reference sequence). The CDR3 runs to 13 residues. The germline V and J ends were trimmed by 1 base and 4 bases, with 7 bases remaining between them. In DNA form, the CDR3 reads TGTGCCAGCAGCTTAGTGCTCAGCTATGGCTACACCTTC. Encoded protein: CASSLVLSYGYTF.

This rearrangement joins TRBV10-1 to TRBJ2-5, with 9 bases matching TRBD1. Germline lookup yields CDR1 WNHNN and CDR2 SYGVQD (reference sequence). The CDR3 contains 17 residues. The ends lost 4 bases at V and 1 base at J; junction bases unmatched: 10. Here the CDR3 reads CASSAQPGTGSQETQYF. CDR3 nucleotide sequence: TGCGCCAGCAGTGCCCAACCCGGGACAGGGTCCCAAGAGACCCAGTACTTC.

The chain carries TRBV29-1 and TRBJ2-5; TRBD1 is a possible D gene (7 bases). The germline V gene has CDR1 SQVTM and CDR2 ANQGSEA. This CDR3 is built from 13 residues. The germline V and J ends were trimmed by 4 bases and 5 bases, with 14 bases remaining between them. CDR3 loop: CSVADRAGETQYF. The CDR3 coding sequence is TGCAGCGTTGCCGACAGGGCGGGGGAGACCCAGTACTTC.

This clonotype was counted many times. The rearrangement links TRBV2 to TRBJ2-7; perhaps TRBD2 as D (5 bases). This CDR3 spans 14 amino acids. Trimming cost V 4 bases and J 0 bases, with 10 bases left between them. Germline assignment: CDR1 SNHLY and CDR2 FYNNEI. The CDR3 DNA reads TGTGCCAGCAGTGGGGTGAGCGGCTCCTACGAGCAGTACTTC. The encoded protein is CASSGVSGSYEQYF.

V usage is TRBV6-4 and J usage is TRBJ1-2; unclear D gene. Trimming left V 2 bases short and J 0 bases short, with 19 bases between. This CDR3 is 18 amino acids long. CDR1 MRHNA and CDR2 SNTAGT come from the germline V gene. CDR3 DNA sequence: TGTGCCAGCAGTGACAGGGCGGCAACTAACGTACCTAACTATGGCTACACCTTC. Its translation: CASSDRAATNVPNYGYTF.

The chain carries TRBV7-3 and TRBJ1-2; a weak D match, TRBD1 (6 bases). This CDR3 region has 16 residues. From germline, CDR1 is SGHTA and CDR2 FQGTGA. V was pared by 5 bases and J by 6 bases, with 22 bases between. CDR3 DNA: TGTGCCAGCAGCCAAGTTGGGCAGGGGAGTGGGAATGGCTACACCTTC. Translating gives CASSQVGQGSGNGYTF.

The chain has TRBV5-1 and TRBJ1-1, with 7 bases aligning to TRBD1. Germline CDR1 reads SGHRS; CDR2 reads YFSETQ. The CDR3 is 15 amino acids. Losses at the gene ends were 4 bases for V and 3 bases for J; bases not matched to a gene: 9. CDR3 sequence reads: CASSKTGRSDTEAFF. CDR3 nucleotides: TGCGCCAGCAGCAAGACAGGGAGGTCCGACACTGAAGCTTTCTTT. The full variable domain, its missing parts supplied by reference TRBV5-1 and TRBJ1-1, is KAGVTQTPRYLIKTRGQQVTLSCSPISGHRSVSWYQQTPGQGLQFLFEYFSETQRNKGNFPGRFSGRQFSNSRSEMNVSTLELGDSALYLCASSKTGRSDTEAFFGQGTRLTVV.

This clonotype was found a few times. The CDR3 coding sequence is TGCAGCGTATCGGACGGCCCTCGCCAGGGAAACACCATATATTTT. It specifies CSVSDGPRQGNTIYF. V usage is TRBV29-1 and J usage is TRBJ1-3; no reliable D call. Germline V CDR1 and CDR2: SQVTM, ANQGSEA. Trimming stripped 6 bases from V and 4 bases from J, with 19 bases between. CDR3 length: 15 amino acids.

This clonotype was counted a single time. The genes are TRBV15 and TRBJ2-3; D gene ambiguous. CDR1 is LNHNV, CDR2 YYDKDF, per germline (reference sequence). The CDR3 has 15 residues. The V end lost 1 base, the J end lost 3 bases, and 11 bases lay between the germline ends. The CDR3 bases are TGTGCCACCAGCAGAGGGACCCCCCTTACAGATACGCAGTATTTT. Protein sequence: CATSRGTPLTDTQYF.

The chain recombines TRBV9 with TRBJ1-1; D gene unclear. Germline loops: CDR1 SGDLS, CDR2 YYNGEE. V was shortened by 0 bases and J by 2 bases, with 5 bases between the two germline ends. The CDR3 spans 13 residues. CDR3 protein: CASSVGFNTEAFF. In DNA form, the CDR3 reads TGTGCCAGCAGCGTAGGCTTCAACACTGAAGCTTTCTTT. The full variable domain, completed using reference TRBV9 and TRBJ1-1, is DSGVTQTPKHLITATGQRVTLRCSPRSGDLSVYWYQQSLDQGLQFLIQYYNGEERAKGNILERFSAQQFPDLHSELNLSSLELGDSALYFCASSVGFNTEAFFGQGTRLTVV.

There are a few counts of this clonotype. The chain uses TRBV3-1 and TRBJ1-1; D not resolved. The CDR3 has 13 amino acids. Germline CDR1 and CDR2: LGHDT and YNNKEL (reference sequence). The V end lost 4 bases, the J end lost 7 bases, and 13 bases lay between the germline ends. The DNA of the CDR3 is TGTGCCAGCAGCCGTATCCCGGATTTTGAAGCTTTCTTT. Amino acids: CASSRIPDFEAFF.

This clonotype was detected many times. The chain carries TRBV20-1 and TRBJ2-7; D is undetermined. The CDR3 has 11 amino acids. CDR1 and CDR2 from the germline V gene are DFQATT and SNEGSKA (reference sequence). Trimming shortened V by 3 bases and J by 1 base, and 4 bases separated the two germline ends. The CDR3 sequence is CSASESYEQYF. The CDR3 bases are TGCAGTGCTAGCGAATCCTACGAGCAGTACTTC.

The chain employs TRBV4-1 and TRBJ2-7; the match to TRBD2 covers 8 bases. The CDR3 extends over 15 amino acids. V was pared by 2 bases and J by 1 base, with 4 bases of the junction left unmatched. CDR1 is MGHRA and CDR2 is YSYEKL in the germline V gene. The DNA of the CDR3 is TGCGCCAGCAGCCAATTTCCTAGCGGGTCCTACGAGCAGTACTTC. Translated, it gives CASSQFPSGSYEQYF.

This clonotype showed up many times. The chain carries TRBV5-1 and TRBJ1-1, with unresolved D. Trimming stripped 0 bases from V and 3 bases from J, with 9 bases between. Looked up from germline, CDR1 is SGHRS and CDR2 is YFSETQ. This CDR3 is built from 14 residues. The CDR3 DNA reads as TGCGCCAGCAGCTTGGAAGGCAGAGACACTGAAGCTTTCTTT. Protein sequence: CASSLEGRDTEAFF.

This chain connects TRBV11-2 to TRBJ2-7; tentative D call: TRBD2 (5 bases). V was clipped by 3 bases and J by 1 base, with 13 bases between them. The CDR3 is made up of 15 amino acids. The V gene's germline CDR1 is SGHAT and CDR2 FQNNGV. The CDR3 DNA sequence: TGTGCCAGCAGCTTGGCCGGGTCGGGGTCCTACGAGCAGTACTTC. It is translated as CASSLAGSGSYEQYF.

The chain links TRBV15 to TRBJ2-7; 8 nucleotides agree with TRBD1. J lost 3 bases, V lost 5 bases, and 15 bases had no gene match. Germline V gives CDR1 LNHNV, CDR2 YYDKDF (reference sequence). There are 17 residues in the CDR3. In DNA form, the CDR3 reads TGTGCCACCAGCGGAGTGCGGACCCAGGGGGCTCGCTACGAGCAGTACTTC. Its protein is CATSGVRTQGARYEQYF. The full variable domain, in which reference TRBV15 and TRBJ2-7 provide the parts outside the CDR3, is DAMVIQNPRYQVTQFGKPVTLSCSQTLNHNVMYWYQQKSSQAPKLLFHYYDKDFNNEADTPDNFQSRRPNTSFCFLDIRSPGLGDTAMYLCATSGVRTQGARYEQYFGPGTRLTVT.

The chain combines TRBV7-9 with TRBJ1-5; the D is unclear. The CDR3 has 13 amino acids. Per germline, CDR1 SEHNR and CDR2 FQNEAQ (reference sequence). V shed 4 bases and J shed 5 bases, with 9 bases lying between them. The CDR3, as DNA: TGTGCCAGCAGCTATCGTAATTATCAGCCCCAGCATTTT. Amino acid sequence: CASSYRNYQPQHF.

This clonotype was detected many times. The gene calls are TRBV10-3 and TRBJ1-2; tentatively, D is TRBD1 (6 bases). CDR1 is ENHRY, CDR2 SYGVKD, per germline. Trimming removed 11 bases from V and 8 bases from J, with 21 bases in between. The CDR3 is made up of 13 amino acids. CDR3 sequence: CASIGASGGGYTF. CDR3 sequence (DNA): TGTGCCTCCATCGGTGCATCGGGGGGCGGCTACACCTTC.

The gene calls are TRBV28 and TRBJ2-5; D is tentatively TRBD1 or TRBD2 (5 bases each). The CDR3 consists of 12 residues. Germline V gives CDR1 MDHEN, CDR2 SYDVKM. Trimming pared 3 bases from V and 13 bases from J, leaving 15 bases between. The CDR3 is CASSLRGRAVYF. The DNA of the CDR3 is TGTGCCAGCAGTTTGAGGGGACGCGCCGTGTACTTC.

The chain couples TRBV7-9 to TRBJ1-2; 8 nucleotides agree with TRBD1. V shed 8 bases, J shed 2 bases, and the junction held 4 bases outside the gene matches. Germline V gene sequence: CDR1 SEHNR, CDR2 FQNEAQ (reference sequence). This CDR3 is built from 13 residues. The CDR3 coding sequence is TGTGCCAGCGCAAGACAGGGGAACTATGGCTACACCTTC. As protein: CASARQGNYGYTF.

This chain links TRBV30 with TRBJ2-5; possibly TRBD1 or TRBD2 for D (5 bases each). The length of the CDR3 is 12 residues. V lost 1 base and J 4 bases, leaving 7 bases between the germline ends. The germline gives CDR1 GTSNPN, CDR2 SVGIG (reference sequence). The CDR3 sequence: CAWSGDRETQYF. CDR3 sequence (DNA): TGTGCCTGGAGTGGGGACCGAGAGACCCAGTACTTC.

The chain recombines TRBV20-1 with TRBJ2-5, with a weak D call TRBD1 (6 bases). CDR1 DFQATT and CDR2 SNEGSKA come from the germline V gene (reference sequence). The CDR3 sequence is 18 residues long. Trimming left V 0 bases short and J 5 bases short, with 25 bases between. Here the CDR3 reads CSARDYEAGAPDKETQYF. CDR3 DNA: TGCAGTGCTAGAGATTACGAGGCAGGGGCCCCTGATAAGGAGACCCAGTACTTC.

This clonotype has a handful of counts. J is TRBJ2-7 and V is TRBV13; D possibly corresponds to TRBD1 (5 bases). V was pared by 4 bases and J by 0 bases, with 13 bases between. Germline CDR1 is PRHDT and CDR2 is FYEKMQ (reference sequence). This CDR3 comprises 15 residues. Here the CDR3 DNA reads TGTGCCAGCAGCTCCCGACAGAGGAGCTCCTACGAGCAGTACTTC. It yields the protein CASSSRQRSSYEQYF.

The chain joins TRBV29-1 to TRBJ2-2; 7 nucleotides align to TRBD2. Looked up from germline, CDR1 is SQVTM and CDR2 is ANQGSEA. The CDR3 sequence is 15 residues long. The V gene end was trimmed by 6 bases and the J gene end by 5 bases; junction bases not matched to a gene: 12. Here the CDR3 DNA reads TGCAGCGTGTTACAAAAGCGGGGACCTACCGGGGAGCTGTTTTTT. Translating gives CSVLQKRGPTGELFF.

This clonotype was counted ten times or more. The V and J genes are TRBV6-2 or TRBV6-3 and TRBJ1-2; weak D call: TRBD1 (5 bases). From germline, CDR1 is MNHEY and CDR2 SVGEGT. V lost 5 bases and J 8 bases, leaving 21 bases between the germline ends. This CDR3 contains 15 residues. CDR3 protein: CASSATGTPAGGYTF. The CDR3 DNA sequence: TGTGCCAGCAGTGCAACCGGGACCCCCGCCGGCGGCTACACCTTC.

The gene calls are TRBV7-9 and TRBJ2-7; 9 bases line up with TRBD2. The germline gives CDR1 SEHNR, CDR2 FQNEAQ (reference sequence). CDR3 length: 14 amino acids. The junction had 5 bases not matched to a gene; V was cut back by 2 bases and J by 6 bases. The CDR3 is CASSLLAGGSEQYF. Written as DNA, the CDR3 is TGTGCCAGCAGCTTACTGGCGGGAGGGTCCGAGCAGTACTTC.